This record looks at one TCR beta chain sequence and its context. Its antigen is still unknown. TCRdb keeps only in-frame clones here, not all; method: immunoSEQ multiplex PCR. The sample contains some 70,000 clones, 75% to 90% of which appear only once. CDR3 size: 15 residues. V lost 3 bases, J lost 0 bases, and 11 bases lay in between. Germline V gene data show CDR1 as KGHSH and CDR2 as LQKENI. This sample stems from a study of OX40 agonist ivuxolimab in advanced cancers. General observations from the study: On average, CD8+ T cells showed a greater number of expanded clones than CD4+.

Here the sequenced sample was CD4+ or CD8+ T cells sorted from blood, taken in a trial of the OX40 agonist ivuxolimab. The origin of this receptor is an adult with an advanced solid tumor such as melanoma, head and neck, liver or kidney cancer. The V and J genes are TRBV18 and TRBJ1-1; the D is unclear. The CDR3 reads CASSPWTQLNTEAFF. The CDR3 nucleotides are TGTGCCAGCTCACCCTGGACGCAGTTGAACACTGAAGCTTTCTTT.